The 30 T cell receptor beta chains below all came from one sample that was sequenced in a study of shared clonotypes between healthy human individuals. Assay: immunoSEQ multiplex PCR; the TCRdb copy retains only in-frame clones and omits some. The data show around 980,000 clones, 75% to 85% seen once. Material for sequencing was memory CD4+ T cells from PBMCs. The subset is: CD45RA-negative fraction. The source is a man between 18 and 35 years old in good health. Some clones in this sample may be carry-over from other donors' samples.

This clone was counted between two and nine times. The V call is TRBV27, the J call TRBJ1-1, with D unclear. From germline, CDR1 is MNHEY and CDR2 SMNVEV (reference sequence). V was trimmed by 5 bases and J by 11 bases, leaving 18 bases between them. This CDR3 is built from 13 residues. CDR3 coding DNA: TGTGCCAGCAGTACTACTTTGGAGAGCCGGGCTTTCTTT. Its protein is CASSTTLESRAFF.

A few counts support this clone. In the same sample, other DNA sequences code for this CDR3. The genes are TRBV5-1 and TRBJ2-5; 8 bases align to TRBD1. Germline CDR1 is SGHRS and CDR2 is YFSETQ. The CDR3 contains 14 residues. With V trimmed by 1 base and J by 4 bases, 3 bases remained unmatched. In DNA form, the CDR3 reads TGCGCCAGCAGCTTGCCCACAGGGGGAGAGACCCAGTACTTC. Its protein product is CASSLPTGGETQYF.

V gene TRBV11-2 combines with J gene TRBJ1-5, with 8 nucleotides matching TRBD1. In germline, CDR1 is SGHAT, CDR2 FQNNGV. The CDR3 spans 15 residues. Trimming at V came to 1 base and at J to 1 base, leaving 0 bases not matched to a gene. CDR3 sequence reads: CASSLGQGSNQPQHF. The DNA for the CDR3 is TGTGCCAGCAGCTTAGGACAGGGGAGCAATCAGCCCCAGCATTTT.

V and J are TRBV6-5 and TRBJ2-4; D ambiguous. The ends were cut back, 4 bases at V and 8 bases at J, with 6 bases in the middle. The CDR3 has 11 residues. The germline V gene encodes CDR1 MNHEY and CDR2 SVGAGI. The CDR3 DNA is TGTGCCAGCAGTTTGGGGTACATTCAGTACTTC. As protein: CASSLGYIQYF.

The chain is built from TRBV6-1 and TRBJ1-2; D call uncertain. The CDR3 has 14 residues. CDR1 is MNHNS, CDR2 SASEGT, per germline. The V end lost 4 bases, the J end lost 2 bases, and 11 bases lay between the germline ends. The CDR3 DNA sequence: TGTGCCAGCAGTGTCCGGGCCTTAAACTATGGCTACACCTTC. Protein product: CASSVRALNYGYTF.

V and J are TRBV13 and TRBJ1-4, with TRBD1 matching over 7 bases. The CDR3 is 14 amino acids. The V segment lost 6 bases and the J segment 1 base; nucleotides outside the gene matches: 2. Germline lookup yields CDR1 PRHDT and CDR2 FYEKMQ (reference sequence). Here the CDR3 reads CASRPGGTNEKLFF. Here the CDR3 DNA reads TGTGCCAGCAGGCCAGGGGGAACTAATGAAAAACTGTTTTTT. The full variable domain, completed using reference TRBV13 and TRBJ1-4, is AAGVIQSPRHLIKEKRETATLKCYPIPRHDTVYWYQQGPGQDPQFLISFYEKMQSDKGSIPDRFSAQQFSDYHSELNMSSLELGDSALYFCASRPGGTNEKLFFGSGTQLSVL.

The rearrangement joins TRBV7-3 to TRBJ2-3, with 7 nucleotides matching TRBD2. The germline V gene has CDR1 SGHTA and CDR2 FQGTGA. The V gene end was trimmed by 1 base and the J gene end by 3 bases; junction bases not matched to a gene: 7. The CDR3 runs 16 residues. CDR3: CASSLNPGRETDTQYF. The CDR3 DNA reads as TGTGCCAGCAGCTTAAATCCAGGGCGGGAGACAGATACGCAGTATTTT.

The CDR3 DNA sequence: TGTGCCAGCAGCTCAATTCTCGGGGCCCAAGAGACCCAGTACTTC. Protein product: CASSSILGAQETQYF. The chain is built from TRBV7-2 and TRBJ2-5; TRBD1 or TRBD2 may be the D gene (5 bases each). CDR1 is SGHTA and CDR2 is FQGNSA in the germline V gene. This CDR3 comprises 15 residues. V dropped 4 bases and J dropped 1 base, with 13 bases sitting between them.

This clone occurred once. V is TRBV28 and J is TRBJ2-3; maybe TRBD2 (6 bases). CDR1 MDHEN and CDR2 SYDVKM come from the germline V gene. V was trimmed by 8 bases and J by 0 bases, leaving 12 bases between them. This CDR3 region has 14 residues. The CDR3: CASDLSGSTDTQYF. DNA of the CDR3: TGTGCCAGCGACCTAAGCGGGAGCACAGATACGCAGTATTTT. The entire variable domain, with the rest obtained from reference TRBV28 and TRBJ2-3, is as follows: DVKVTQSSRYLVKRTGEKVFLECVQDMDHENMFWYRQDPGLGLRLIYFSYDVKMKEKGDIPEGYSVSREKKERFSLILESASTNQTSMYLCASDLSGSTDTQYFGPGTRLTVL.

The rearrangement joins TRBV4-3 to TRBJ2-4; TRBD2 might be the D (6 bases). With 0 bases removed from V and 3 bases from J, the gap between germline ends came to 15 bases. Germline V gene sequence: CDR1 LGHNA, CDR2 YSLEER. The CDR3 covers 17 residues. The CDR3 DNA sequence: TGCGCCAGCAGCCAAGATGGAGGGATTCCGGTCAAAAACATTCAGTACTTC. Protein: CASSQDGGIPVKNIQYF.

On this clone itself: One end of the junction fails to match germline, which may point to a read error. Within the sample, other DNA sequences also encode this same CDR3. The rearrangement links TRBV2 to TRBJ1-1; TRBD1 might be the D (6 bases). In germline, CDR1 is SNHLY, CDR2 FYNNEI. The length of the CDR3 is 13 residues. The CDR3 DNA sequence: TGTGCCGTTTACAGGGATCGGAACACTGAAGCCTTCTTT. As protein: CAVYRDRNTEAFF. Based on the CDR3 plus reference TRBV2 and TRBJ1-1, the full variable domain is EPEVTQTPSHQVTQMGQEVILRCVPISNHLYFYWYRQILGQKVEFLVSFYNNEISEKSEIFDDQFSVERPDGSNFTLKIRSTKLEDSAMYFCAVYRDRNTEAFFGQGTRLTVV.

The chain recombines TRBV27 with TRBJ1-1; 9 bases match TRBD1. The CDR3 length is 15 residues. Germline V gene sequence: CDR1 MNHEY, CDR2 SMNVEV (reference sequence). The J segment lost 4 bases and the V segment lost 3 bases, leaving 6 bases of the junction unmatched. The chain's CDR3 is CASSFPPGQGTEAFF. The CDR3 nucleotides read TGTGCCAGCAGTTTCCCTCCGGGACAGGGCACTGAAGCTTTCTTT.

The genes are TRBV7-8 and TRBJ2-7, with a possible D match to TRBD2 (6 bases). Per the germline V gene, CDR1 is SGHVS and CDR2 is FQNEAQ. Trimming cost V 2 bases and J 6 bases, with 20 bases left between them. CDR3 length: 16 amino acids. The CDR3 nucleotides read TGTGCCAGCAGCTTACGATGGTCCGGGGGAGGCGGCGAGCAGTACTTC. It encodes CASSLRWSGGGGEQYF.

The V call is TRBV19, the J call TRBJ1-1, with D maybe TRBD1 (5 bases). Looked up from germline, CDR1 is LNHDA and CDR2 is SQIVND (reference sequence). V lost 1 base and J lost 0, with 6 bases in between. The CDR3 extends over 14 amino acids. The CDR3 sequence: CASSIGRVNTEAFF. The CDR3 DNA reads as TGTGCCAGTAGTATAGGCAGGGTGAACACTGAAGCTTTCTTT.

The CDR3 DNA sequence: TGTGCCAGTAGTACCCACGACAGCCGCGGCAATCAGCCCCAGCATTTT. This gives the protein CASSTHDSRGNQPQHF. The J gene is TRBJ1-5, the V gene TRBV19, with D perhaps TRBD1 (5 bases). Trimming took 4 bases from V and 2 from J, leaving 15 bases between them. Germline CDR1 LNHDA, CDR2 SQIVND (reference sequence). CDR3 length equals 16 residues.

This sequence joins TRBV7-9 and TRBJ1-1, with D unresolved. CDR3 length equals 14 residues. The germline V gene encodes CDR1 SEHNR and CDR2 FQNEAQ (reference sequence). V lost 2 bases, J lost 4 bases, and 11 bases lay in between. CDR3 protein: CASSLNTYPTEAFF. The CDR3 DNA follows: TGTGCCAGCAGCTTAAACACCTACCCCACTGAAGCTTTCTTT.

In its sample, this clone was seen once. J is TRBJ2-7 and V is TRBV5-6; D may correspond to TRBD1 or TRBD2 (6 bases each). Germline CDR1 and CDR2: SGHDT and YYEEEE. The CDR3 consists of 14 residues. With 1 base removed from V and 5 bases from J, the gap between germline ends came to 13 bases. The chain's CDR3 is CASSLYPGGHEQYF. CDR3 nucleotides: TGTGCCAGCAGCTTGTACCCCGGGGGCCACGAGCAGTACTTC. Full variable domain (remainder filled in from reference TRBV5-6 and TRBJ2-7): DAGVTQSPTHLIKTRGQQVTLRCSPKSGHDTVSWYQQALGQGPQFIFQYYEEEERQRGNFPDRFSGHQFPNYSSELNVNALLLGDSALYLCASSLYPGGHEQYFGPGTRLTVT.

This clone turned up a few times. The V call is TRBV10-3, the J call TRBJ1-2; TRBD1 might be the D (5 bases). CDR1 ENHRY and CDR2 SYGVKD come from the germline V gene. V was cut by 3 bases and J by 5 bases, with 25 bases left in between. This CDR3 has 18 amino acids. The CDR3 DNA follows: TGTGCCATCAGTGAAAGGGGTGGTTCGGGTCCGAGCCATTATGGCTACACCTTC. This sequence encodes CAISERGGSGPSHYGYTF.

The CDR3 DNA sequence: TGTGCCAGCAGTTTGGACGGGTGGTACGAGCAGTACTTC. This translates into CASSLDGWYEQYF. V is TRBV28 and J is TRBJ2-7; the D is unclear. Looked up from germline, CDR1 is MDHEN and CDR2 is SYDVKM. This CDR3 spans 13 amino acids. The V end lost 3 bases, the J end lost 4 bases, and 10 bases lay between the germline ends.

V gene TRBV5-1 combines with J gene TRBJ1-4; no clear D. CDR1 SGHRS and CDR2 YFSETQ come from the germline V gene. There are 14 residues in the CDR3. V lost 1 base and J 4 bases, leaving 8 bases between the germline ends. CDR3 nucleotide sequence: TGCGCCAGCAGCTTGTGGACCGGTAATGAAAAACTGTTTTTT. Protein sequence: CASSLWTGNEKLFF.

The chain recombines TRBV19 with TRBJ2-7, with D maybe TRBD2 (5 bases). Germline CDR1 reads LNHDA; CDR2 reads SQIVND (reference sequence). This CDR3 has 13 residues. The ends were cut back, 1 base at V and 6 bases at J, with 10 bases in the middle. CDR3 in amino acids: CASSIAEGAEQYF. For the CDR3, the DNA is TGTGCCAGTAGTATAGCAGAGGGTGCCGAGCAGTACTTC.

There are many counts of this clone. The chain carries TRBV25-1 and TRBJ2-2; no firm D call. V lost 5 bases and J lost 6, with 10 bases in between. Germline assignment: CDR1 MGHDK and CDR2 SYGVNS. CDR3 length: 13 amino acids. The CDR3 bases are TGTGCCAGCAGTCAACCGGCTCCCGGGGAGCTGTTTTTT. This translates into CASSQPAPGELFF.

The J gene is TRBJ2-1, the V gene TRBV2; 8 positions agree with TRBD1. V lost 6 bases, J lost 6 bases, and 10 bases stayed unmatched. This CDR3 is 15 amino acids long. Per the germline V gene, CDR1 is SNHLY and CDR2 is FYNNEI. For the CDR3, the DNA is TGTGCCAGCAGAAAGGACAGGGATGGTGGCAATGAGCAGTTCTTC. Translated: CASRKDRDGGNEQFF.

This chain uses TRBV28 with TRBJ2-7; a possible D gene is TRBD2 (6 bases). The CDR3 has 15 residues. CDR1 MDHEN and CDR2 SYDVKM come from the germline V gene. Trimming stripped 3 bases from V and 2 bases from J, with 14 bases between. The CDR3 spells CASSFIGRPPYEQYF. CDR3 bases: TGTGCCAGCAGTTTTATAGGGAGGCCTCCCTACGAGCAGTACTTC.

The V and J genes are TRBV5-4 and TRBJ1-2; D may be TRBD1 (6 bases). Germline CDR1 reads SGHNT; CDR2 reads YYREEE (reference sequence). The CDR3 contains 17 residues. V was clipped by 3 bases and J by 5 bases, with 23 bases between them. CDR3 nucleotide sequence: TGTGCCAGCAGCTCCAGATTTGCCGGGACAAATGATTATGGCTACACCTTC. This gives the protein CASSSRFAGTNDYGYTF. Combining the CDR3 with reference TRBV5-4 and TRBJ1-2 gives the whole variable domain ETGVTQSPTHLIKTRGQQVTLRCSSQSGHNTVSWYQQALGQGPQFIFQYYREEENGRGNFPPRFSGLQFPNYSSELNVNALELDDSALYLCASSSRFAGTNDYGYTFGSGTRLTVV.

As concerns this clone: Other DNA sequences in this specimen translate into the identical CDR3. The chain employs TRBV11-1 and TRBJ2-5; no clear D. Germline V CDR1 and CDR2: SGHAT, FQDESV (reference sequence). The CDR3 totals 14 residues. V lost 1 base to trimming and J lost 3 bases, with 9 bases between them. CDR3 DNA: TGTGCCAGCAGCTTAGGAGGCAGTGAAGAGACCCAGTACTTC. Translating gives CASSLGGSEETQYF.

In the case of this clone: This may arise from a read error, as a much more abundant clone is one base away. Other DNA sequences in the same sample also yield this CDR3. The CDR3 sequence: CASSFSDTQYF. CDR3 coding DNA: TGTGCCAGCAGCTTCTCAGATACGCAGTATTTT. This chain uses TRBV7-9 with TRBJ2-3; D ambiguous. CDR3 length equals 11 residues. Germline V gene lookup returns CDR1 SEHNR and CDR2 FQNEAQ (reference sequence). V was trimmed by 3 bases and J by 4 bases, leaving 2 bases between them.

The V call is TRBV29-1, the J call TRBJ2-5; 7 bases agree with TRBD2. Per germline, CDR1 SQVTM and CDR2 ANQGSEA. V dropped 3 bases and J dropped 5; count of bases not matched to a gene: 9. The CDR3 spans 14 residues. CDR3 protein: CSVERDYPSETQYF. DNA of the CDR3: TGCAGCGTTGAGAGGGACTACCCTTCGGAGACCCAGTACTTC.

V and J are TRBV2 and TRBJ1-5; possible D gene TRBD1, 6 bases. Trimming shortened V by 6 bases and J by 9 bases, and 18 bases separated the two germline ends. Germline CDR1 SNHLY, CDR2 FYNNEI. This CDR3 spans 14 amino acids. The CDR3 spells CASSADRSARPQHF. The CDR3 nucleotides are TGTGCCAGCAGCGCTGACAGGAGCGCTAGGCCCCAGCATTTT.

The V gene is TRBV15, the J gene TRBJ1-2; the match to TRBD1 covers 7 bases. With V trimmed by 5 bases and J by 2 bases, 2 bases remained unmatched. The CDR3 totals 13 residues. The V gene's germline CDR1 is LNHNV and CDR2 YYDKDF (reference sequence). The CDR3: CATSPGQNYGYTF. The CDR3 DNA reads TGTGCCACCAGCCCGGGACAGAACTATGGCTACACCTTC.